The 29 T cell receptor beta chains in this list originate from one sample, sequenced in a study of T cell responses to AZD1222 COVID-19 vaccine. The method was immunoSEQ multiplex PCR; TCRdb's version includes in-frame clones alone and lacks a portion of them. The table lists approximately 130,000 clones, about 90% of them singletons. The specimen was peripheral blood, collected on day 0 of AZD1222 vaccination. These receptors were collected from an adult in good health.

The chain links TRBV3-1 (or the pseudogene TRBV3-2) to TRBJ2-1; TRBD2 might be the D (6 bases). The CDR3 contains 14 residues. CDR1 and CDR2 from the germline V gene are LGHDT and YNNKEL (reference sequence). Deletions cut 4 bases from V and 8 bases from J, with 15 bases between. Here the CDR3 reads CASSRREQVDEQFF. The CDR3 DNA follows: TGTGCCAGCAGCCGGCGGGAACAGGTGGATGAGCAGTTCTTC.

This clone was observed once. The genes are TRBV5-1 and TRBJ1-3; D gene ambiguous. Trimming removed 4 bases from V and 0 bases from J, with 17 bases in between. This CDR3 comprises 17 residues. Germline V CDR1 and CDR2: SGHRS, YFSETQ. The CDR3 spells CASSLGSPAPSGNTIYF. The DNA of the CDR3 is TGCGCCAGCAGCCTGGGATCGCCGGCCCCCTCTGGAAACACCATATATTTT. The variable domain in full, completed from reference TRBV5-1 and TRBJ1-3, reads KAGVTQTPRYLIKTRGQQVTLSCSPISGHRSVSWYQQTPGQGLQFLFEYFSETQRNKGNFPGRFSGRQFSNSRSEMNVSTLELGDSALYLCASSLGSPAPSGNTIYFGEGSWLTVV.

J is TRBJ2-1 and V is TRBV28; TRBD2 aligns across 11 bases. Germline V gene data show CDR1 as MDHEN and CDR2 as SYDVKM. V gave up 5 bases and J gave up 4 bases; unmatched junction bases: 7. CDR3 length: 16 amino acids. The CDR3 loop reads CASSRTSGQLYNEQFF. The CDR3 DNA sequence: TGTGCCAGCAGTAGGACTAGCGGGCAGTTATACAATGAGCAGTTCTTC.

As regards this clone: This sample includes further DNA sequences coding for the same CDR3. This chain links TRBV3-1 (or the pseudogene TRBV3-2) with TRBJ2-5; 9 positions match TRBD2. The CDR3 runs to 13 residues. The germline CDR1 and CDR2 sequences are LGHDT and YNNKEL (reference sequence). Trimming at V came to 9 bases and at J to 4 bases, leaving 6 bases not matched to a gene. The CDR3 reads CASSRGGGETQYF. The CDR3 DNA sequence: TGTGCCAGTTCTCGCGGGGGGGGAGAGACCCAGTACTTC.

This chain joins TRBV6-6 and TRBJ1-2, with D possibly TRBD1 on 5 matching bases. This CDR3 is 15 amino acids long. Trimming removed 7 bases from V and 6 bases from J, with 21 bases in between. From germline, CDR1 is MNHNY and CDR2 SVGAGI (reference sequence). The CDR3 nucleotides read TGTGCCAGCATTTTAAGGGGTTTCGCGGCGGATGGCTACACCTTC. Translated: CASILRGFAADGYTF.

The rearrangement links TRBV5-1 to TRBJ2-5; the D call may be TRBD1 or TRBD2 (6 bases each). CDR3 length: 14 amino acids. V lost 2 bases, J lost 0 bases, and 8 bases lay in between. Germline CDR1 SGHRS, CDR2 YFSETQ. The CDR3 here is CASSLRGDQETQYF. The CDR3 region has the DNA TGCGCCAGCAGCTTAAGGGGGGACCAAGAGACCCAGTACTTC.

V and J are TRBV7-9 and TRBJ1-4, with 11 positions matching TRBD1. Looked up from germline, CDR1 is SEHNR and CDR2 is FQNEAQ (reference sequence). V shed 5 bases and J 7 bases; nucleotides not matched to a gene: 3. The CDR3 has 14 amino acids. CDR3 protein: CASSPGTGGEKLFF. CDR3 sequence (DNA): TGTGCCAGCAGCCCCGGGACAGGGGGTGAAAAACTGTTTTTT.

This chain uses TRBV12-3 or TRBV12-4 with TRBJ2-3; D is undetermined. This CDR3 is built from 13 residues. The germline V and J ends were trimmed by 6 bases and 2 bases, with 9 bases remaining between them. CDR3 sequence reads: CASSRTLTDTQYF. The CDR3 DNA reads as TGTGCCAGCAGCCGAACCCTCACAGATACGCAGTATTTT.

This clone was seen only once. The chain uses TRBV18 and TRBJ1-1; D call uncertain. Germline V gene data show CDR1 as KGHSH and CDR2 as LQKENI. CDR3 length equals 12 residues. The germline V and J ends were trimmed by 3 bases and 5 bases, with 7 bases remaining between them. CDR3 region: CASSPEGTEAFF. DNA of the CDR3: TGTGCCAGCTCACCCGAAGGGACTGAAGCTTTCTTT.

This clone was detected only once. The gene calls are TRBV7-9 and TRBJ2-3, with a possible D match to TRBD1 (5 bases). Between the trimmed V and J ends, which lost 5 bases and 5 bases, there was a span of 8 bases. The CDR3 is 12 amino acids. Germline V gene sequence: CDR1 SEHNR, CDR2 FQNEAQ (reference sequence). The CDR3 loop is CASSQGIDTQYF. As DNA, the CDR3 is TGTGCCAGCAGCCAGGGAATAGATACGCAGTATTTT.

This chain connects TRBV3-1 (or the pseudogene TRBV3-2) to TRBJ2-5, with 10 positions matching TRBD1. This CDR3 is built from 16 residues. After removal of 4 bases from V and 5 bases from J, the junction contained 10 bases not matched to a gene. The germline V gene encodes CDR1 LGHDT and CDR2 YNNKEL (reference sequence). The CDR3 reads CASSLRIGTGVETQYF. CDR3 nucleotides: TGTGCCAGCAGCCTCCGAATCGGGACAGGGGTGGAGACCCAGTACTTC.

The chain couples TRBV5-1 to TRBJ2-1, with 7 bases identical to TRBD1. Germline-derived CDR1 and CDR2 are SGHRS and YFSETQ. The CDR3 length is 15 residues. The J segment lost 3 bases and the V segment lost 0 bases, leaving 3 bases of the junction unmatched. The DNA for the CDR3 is TGCGCCAGCAGCTTGGCAGGGGACAGCTACAATGAGCAGTTCTTC. Encoded protein: CASSLAGDSYNEQFF.

The rearrangement joins TRBV5-8 to TRBJ1-5; weak D call: TRBD1 (5 bases). Trimming took off 2 bases at V and 4 bases at J, with 10 bases between the two ends. The CDR3 has 14 residues. Germline V gene sequence: CDR1 SGHTS, CDR2 YDEGEE. CDR3 residues: CASSFGGVNQPQHF. DNA of the CDR3: TGTGCCAGCAGCTTCGGGGGAGTTAATCAGCCCCAGCATTTT.

This chain connects TRBV9 to TRBJ2-5, with 10 bases aligning to TRBD1. Germline trimming cut 3 bases from V and 4 bases from J; bases unmatched to any gene: 3. The germline CDR1 and CDR2 sequences are SGDLS and YYNGEE. The CDR3 is made up of 14 amino acids. The CDR3 DNA is TGTGCCAGCAGCGGGAGGACAGGGGGAGAGACCCAGTACTTC. This codes for CASSGRTGGETQYF.

The V and J genes are TRBV2 and TRBJ2-1; 13 nucleotides align to TRBD2. V trimming: 5 bases; J trimming: 7 bases; junction bases outside the gene matches: 2. Germline V gene data show CDR1 as SNHLY and CDR2 as FYNNEI. This CDR3 has 14 residues. The CDR3: CASSRTSGRNEQFF. The CDR3 DNA reads as TGTGCCAGCAGTCGGACTAGCGGGAGAAATGAGCAGTTCTTC.

The chain joins TRBV7-9 to TRBJ2-2; 12 bases fit TRBD2. CDR3 length equals 15 residues. Per germline, CDR1 SEHNR and CDR2 FQNEAQ (reference sequence). V lost 5 bases and J lost 5; bases outside the gene matches: 3. The CDR3 reads CASSRLAGVTGELFF. The CDR3 DNA follows: TGTGCCAGCAGCCGACTAGCGGGAGTTACCGGGGAGCTGTTTTTT. The full variable domain, completed using reference TRBV7-9 and TRBJ2-2, is DTGVSQNPRHKITKRGQNVTFRCDPISEHNRLYWYRQTLGQGPEFLTYFQNEAQLEKSRLLSDRFSAERPKGSFSTLEIQRTEQGDSAMYLCASSRLAGVTGELFFGEGSRLTVL.

Only one count was recorded for this clone. The V gene is TRBV19, the J gene TRBJ1-4; TRBD1 matches 12 bases. The germline CDR1 and CDR2 sequences are LNHDA and SQIVND (reference sequence). The ends lost 6 bases at V and 7 bases at J; junction bases unmatched: 9. There are 16 residues in the CDR3. The CDR3 region has the DNA TGTGCCAGTAGCGAAGGGACAGGGGGCATCGTTGAAAAACTGTTTTTT. It specifies CASSEGTGGIVEKLFF. The full variable domain, in which reference TRBV19 and TRBJ1-4 provide the parts outside the CDR3, is DGGITQSPKYLFRKEGQNVTLSCEQNLNHDAMYWYRQDPGQGLRLIYYSQIVNDFQKGDIAEGYSVSREKKESFPLTVTSAQKNPTAFYLCASSEGTGGIVEKLFFGSGTQLSVL.

This clone has only one observation. CDR3 nucleotide sequence: TGTGCCACCAGACTAGCGGGGACCGGGACCGGGGAGCTGTTTTTT. It codes for CATRLAGTGTGELFF. This rearrangement joins TRBV15 to TRBJ2-2; 10 nucleotides line up with TRBD2. Germline V CDR1 and CDR2: LNHNV, YYDKDF (reference sequence). V was pared by 6 bases and J by 5 bases, with 6 bases of the junction left unmatched. This CDR3 is built from 15 residues.

J is TRBJ2-7 and V is TRBV27; D may match TRBD1 or TRBD2 (5 bases each). V was clipped by 7 bases and J by 0 bases, with 10 bases between them. The CDR3 contains 13 residues. Germline-derived CDR1 and CDR2 are MNHEY and SMNVEV (reference sequence). CDR3 DNA: TGTGCCAGCAAGTTGGGGGTCTCCTACGAGCAGTACTTC. It encodes CASKLGVSYEQYF.

The gene calls are TRBV5-5 and TRBJ2-1, with D tentatively TRBD1 (6 bases). V lost 0 bases to trimming and J lost 9 bases, with 19 bases between them. Germline V gene lookup returns CDR1 SGHKS and CDR2 YYEKEE (reference sequence). This CDR3 is built from 16 residues. The CDR3 loop reads CASSLGPVSGAGEQFF. The CDR3 DNA sequence: TGTGCCAGCAGCTTGGGGCCGGTATCAGGGGCGGGTGAGCAGTTCTTC.

This clone was counted a few times. The chain links TRBV18 to TRBJ1-2, with D unresolved. The CDR3 is made up of 13 amino acids. With 0 bases removed from V and 13 bases from J, the gap between germline ends came to 15 bases. Germline V CDR1 and CDR2: KGHSH, LQKENI. The CDR3: CASSPPAHPGFTF. The CDR3 region has the DNA TGTGCCAGCTCACCACCGGCGCATCCCGGATTCACCTTC.

The genes are TRBV9 and TRBJ2-7, with 7 bases identical to TRBD2. Germline loops: CDR1 SGDLS, CDR2 YYNGEE. The CDR3 loop spans 15 amino acids. With 3 bases clipped from V and 2 bases from J, the junction kept 8 bases outside the gene matches. The CDR3 region has the DNA TGTGCCAGCAGCGCGGGGGGTGCGGGAACCTACGAGCAGTACTTC. It codes for CASSAGGAGTYEQYF.

The chain combines TRBV7-9 with TRBJ2-7, with D hard to call. The V gene's germline CDR1 is SEHNR and CDR2 FQNEAQ (reference sequence). V was cut by 2 bases and J by 4 bases, with 6 bases left in between. CDR3 size: 12 residues. Here the CDR3 DNA reads TGTGCCAGCAGCTTACTCCCTTACGAGCAGTACTTC. It translates to CASSLLPYEQYF.

The V gene is TRBV12-3 or TRBV12-4, the J gene TRBJ1-6, with D perhaps matching TRBD1 (5 bases). Trimming removed 3 bases from V and 9 bases from J, with 9 bases in between. The CDR3 is 13 residues long. The CDR3 is CASSFDSSSPLHF. CDR3 DNA: TGTGCCAGCAGTTTTGACAGTTCTTCACCCCTCCACTTT.

The V and J genes are TRBV6-1 and TRBJ2-2; D may be TRBD2 (6 bases). There are 14 residues in the CDR3. Trimming removed 2 bases from V and 7 bases from J, with 11 bases in between. Germline V CDR1 and CDR2: MNHNS, SASEGT. CDR3 loop: CASSERRVSGELFF. The CDR3 DNA reads as TGTGCCAGCAGTGAACGGAGGGTTAGCGGGGAGCTGTTTTTT.

The chain combines TRBV15 with TRBJ1-1; D uncertain. V shed 0 bases and J shed 1 base, with 6 bases lying between them. The length of the CDR3 is 14 residues. Germline CDR1 and CDR2: LNHNV and YYDKDF (reference sequence). CDR3: CATSRDVRNTEAFF. CDR3 bases: TGTGCCACCAGCAGAGATGTCAGGAACACTGAAGCTTTCTTT.

This clone was picked up one time. This chain links TRBV6-5 with TRBJ2-1, with 12 bases fitting TRBD2. Germline CDR1 is MNHEY and CDR2 is SVGAGI. Trimming at V came to 7 bases and at J to 6 bases, leaving 7 bases not matched to a gene. The CDR3 contains 15 residues. CDR3 region: CASTLGLAGSNEQFF. In DNA, the CDR3 is TGTGCCAGCACCCTCGGACTAGCGGGATCCAATGAGCAGTTCTTC.

The chain joins TRBV2 to TRBJ1-4; no clear D. The germline V gene has CDR1 SNHLY and CDR2 FYNNEI. Deletions cut 4 bases from V and 8 bases from J, with 11 bases between. The CDR3 consists of 13 residues. The CDR3 region is CASSGGSGEKLFF. CDR3 nucleotides: TGTGCCAGCAGTGGGGGTTCGGGGGAAAAACTGTTTTTT.

The chain uses TRBV21-1 and TRBJ2-7. TRBV21-1 is tagged as a pseudogene. CDR3 length: 9 residues. CDR3 nucleotide sequence: TGTGCCAGCAGCCCTAGGGACCCCGTC. Translated, it gives CASSPRDPV.